What follows are 10 T cell receptor beta chains derived from one specimen sequenced in a study of CXCR3-negative and CXCR3-positive naive CD8 T cells. 5' RACE with UMI labels generated the TRB cDNA libraries. TCRdb reanalyzed the 5' RACE reads and collapses them to one entry per CDR3 protein, without DNA. Its clone listing holds thousands of distinct CDR3 sequences. The sample taken for sequencing was naive CXCR3- CD8+ T cells from blood. The subset denotes: CD45RO-CCR7+CD27+CD95- naive CD8+ T cells lacking CXCR3 (TNR3-). Source of these receptors: a human donor in good health. Some clones in this sample may be carry-over from other donors' samples.

The chain recombines TRBV4-1 with TRBJ1-2; TCRdb's D call of TRBD1 is untestable without DNA. Germline CDR1 reads MGHRA; CDR2 reads YSYEKL. There are 15 residues in the CDR3. The CDR3 sequence is CASRLGQGDEGGYTF.

The rearrangement links TRBV9 to TRBJ2-6. The CDR3 is 16 amino acids. Per the germline V gene, CDR1 is SGDLS and CDR2 is YYNGEE. CDR3 protein: CASSVAQTSGANVLTF.

This sequence joins TRBV6-2 or TRBV6-3 and TRBJ1-1. This CDR3 has 11 amino acids. Germline CDR1 and CDR2: MNHEY and SVGEGT. CDR3 region: CASSDSAEAFF.

The chain carries TRBV20-1 and TRBJ2-7. This CDR3 region has 15 residues. CDR1 is DFQATT, CDR2 SNEGSKA, per germline (reference sequence). CDR3 protein: CSARDWPVSSYEQYF.

Judged by frequency, this clonotype is medium-sized (0.01 to 0.1%). This chain uses TRBV20-1 with TRBJ1-2; TCRdb designates TRBD1, a call that cannot be tested without DNA. Germline V gives CDR1 DFQATT, CDR2 SNEGSKA (reference sequence). This CDR3 has 14 amino acids. The CDR3 is CSARVLGTDYGYTF.

According to its frequency, this clonotype is medium-sized. The chain couples TRBV7-2 to TRBJ2-1; the TRBD1 assignment by TCRdb is unverifiable without DNA. Germline values: CDR1 SGHTA, CDR2 FQGNSA. This CDR3 spans 14 amino acids. The CDR3 loop is CASSFEGGHNEQFF.

The J gene is TRBJ2-3, the V gene TRBV7-3; checking the TCRdb D call of TRBD2 is not possible without DNA. The CDR3 loop spans 15 amino acids. Germline values: CDR1 SGHTA, CDR2 FQGTGA. CDR3 sequence reads: CASSPGLAEGDTQYF.

This chain links TRBV29-1 with TRBJ1-1; TCRdb's D call of TRBD1 is untestable without DNA. Germline lookup yields CDR1 SQVTM and CDR2 ANQGSEA. The CDR3 consists of 15 residues. The chain's CDR3 is CSVEAYEGANTEAFF.

This clonotype shows up as medium-sized (0.01 to 0.1%) by frequency. The V call is TRBV12-3 or TRBV12-4, the J call TRBJ2-7. The CDR3 loop spans 11 amino acids. This CDR3 reads CASSLGHEQYF.

This clonotype counts as medium-sized by frequency. The V and J genes are TRBV20-1 and TRBJ2-1; TCRdb calls TRBD2, which cannot be checked without DNA. The CDR3 sequence is 17 residues long. CDR1 DFQATT and CDR2 SNEGSKA come from the germline V gene (reference sequence). This CDR3 is CSARDEQRLAGYNEQFF.